The 12 T cell receptor beta chains listed next were all sequenced from one sample in a study of T cells after yellow fever vaccination. TCRdb fed the 5' RACE reads into MiXCR, producing one record per CDR3 protein. Among some 600,000 distinct CDR3 sequences listed, around 12% were seen once. This specimen was PBMCs, taken on the day of the yellow fever booster vaccination. Receptors were obtained from a man under 40 who received the YFV17D yellow fever vaccine.

This clonotype was picked up many times. The rearrangement joins TRBV4-3 to TRBJ2-7, with 9 bases fitting TRBD2. With 2 bases clipped from V and 2 bases from J, the junction kept 4 bases outside the gene matches. This CDR3 region has 15 residues. Germline CDR1 is LGHNA and CDR2 is YSLEER. The CDR3, as DNA: TGCGCCAGCAGCCAAAATCTAGCGGGACCCTACGAGCAGTACTTC. Translating it yields CASSQNLAGPYEQYF.

This clonotype has ten or more counts. The V call is TRBV5-6, the J call TRBJ1-4, with D perhaps TRBD1 (5 bases). V was pared by 2 bases and J by 4 bases, with 12 bases between. Germline CDR1 is SGHDT and CDR2 is YYEEEE. The CDR3 length is 15 residues. The CDR3 here is CASSLRGEYNEKLFF. The DNA for the CDR3 is TGTGCCAGCAGCTTAAGGGGCGAGTATAATGAAAAACTGTTTTTT.

This clonotype was found a few times. The chain uses TRBV10-1 and TRBJ2-2; TRBD1 or TRBD2 may be the D gene (5 bases each). This CDR3 is built from 14 residues. CDR1 is WNHNN, CDR2 SYGVQD, per germline (reference sequence). V was trimmed by 3 bases and J by 7 bases, leaving 12 bases between them. For the CDR3, the DNA is TGCGCCAGCAGTGACCGGGACCTTGGCGGGGAGCTGTTTTTT. Protein product: CASSDRDLGGELFF.

This clonotype showed up just a few times. The V and J genes are TRBV5-1 and TRBJ2-3, with 8 bases fitting TRBD2. After removal of 4 bases from V and 3 bases from J, the junction contained 13 bases not matched to a gene. The length of the CDR3 is 17 residues. Germline V gene sequence: CDR1 SGHRS, CDR2 YFSETQ. This chain's CDR3 is CASSRETGTRGTDTQYF. CDR3 coding DNA: TGCGCCAGCAGCAGGGAAACCGGGACTAGAGGGACAGATACGCAGTATTTT. Full variable domain (rest looked up from reference TRBV5-1 and TRBJ2-3): KAGVTQTPRYLIKTRGQQVTLSCSPISGHRSVSWYQQTPGQGLQFLFEYFSETQRNKGNFPGRFSGRQFSNSRSEMNVSTLELGDSALYLCASSRETGTRGTDTQYFGPGTRLTVL.

This chain uses TRBV5-4 with TRBJ2-3; no definite D call. The germline CDR1 and CDR2 sequences are SGHNT and YYREEE (reference sequence). V was pared by 3 bases and J by 4 bases, with 12 bases between. CDR3 length: 14 residues. In nucleotides, the CDR3 is TGTGCCAGCAGCTCTAAAGGCAGCCCAGATACGCAGTATTTT. As protein: CASSSKGSPDTQYF.

This clonotype occurred many times. The chain recombines TRBV4-3 with TRBJ2-3; perhaps TRBD1 as D (5 bases). The CDR3 runs to 13 residues. Germline V gives CDR1 LGHNA, CDR2 YSLEER. V gave up 0 bases and J gave up 5 bases, with 6 bases separating them. In DNA form, the CDR3 reads TGCGCCAGCAGCCAAGAAGGACAAGATACGCAGTATTTT. This sequence encodes CASSQEGQDTQYF.

V usage is TRBV6-2 or TRBV6-3 and J usage is TRBJ2-7; D gene unclear. The V end was cut by 11 bases, the J end by 0 bases, with 17 bases between. This CDR3 has 14 residues. CDR1 and CDR2 from the germline V gene are MNHEY and SVGEGT. CDR3 nucleotide sequence: TGTGCCGTCACCCGCCCGGGCAGCTCCTACGAGCAGTACTTC. Residues: CAVTRPGSSYEQYF.

The chain carries TRBV5-1 and TRBJ1-6, with D uncertain. V lost 2 bases to trimming and J lost 9 bases, with 12 bases between them. CDR1 SGHRS and CDR2 YFSETQ come from the germline V gene. The CDR3 runs 14 residues. This CDR3 is CASSLPGGGSPLHF. CDR3 nucleotide sequence: TGCGCCAGCAGCTTACCCGGTGGCGGTTCACCCCTCCACTTT.

A few counts support this clonotype. The chain is built from TRBV20-1 and TRBJ2-2, with D tentatively TRBD2 (6 bases). The germline CDR1 and CDR2 sequences are DFQATT and SNEGSKA (reference sequence). This CDR3 is built from 16 residues. V was clipped by 0 bases and J by 9 bases, with 20 bases between them. CDR3 bases: TGCAGTGCTAGAGATAATGGACCCGGGGGTTGGAGGGAGCTGTTTTTT. It yields the protein CSARDNGPGGWRELFF.

The table lists this clonotype with many counts. The chain is built from TRBV27 and TRBJ1-4, with D uncertain. The CDR3 spans 15 residues. CDR1 is MNHEY, CDR2 SMNVEV, per germline (reference sequence). Trimming cost V 9 bases and J 0 bases, with 14 bases left between them. This CDR3 reads CASQDRGATNEKLFF. DNA of the CDR3: TGTGCCAGTCAAGACCGTGGGGCAACTAATGAAAAACTGTTTTTT.

The table lists this clonotype with a few counts. The chain's CDR3 is CASSVATWGQETQYF. For the CDR3, the DNA is TGTGCCAGCAGCGTAGCTACGTGGGGGCAAGAGACCCAGTACTTC. The V gene is TRBV9, the J gene TRBJ2-5; D may correspond to TRBD1 or TRBD2 (5 bases each). Trimming shortened V by 0 bases and J by 2 bases, and 11 bases separated the two germline ends. Germline CDR1 reads SGDLS; CDR2 reads YYNGEE. The CDR3 sequence is 15 residues long.

The chain joins TRBV6-1 to TRBJ2-6, with a tentative D call TRBD1 (6 bases). This CDR3 comprises 15 residues. The V end lost 6 bases, the J end lost 2 bases, and 11 bases lay between the germline ends. Germline values: CDR1 MNHNS, CDR2 SASEGT. The DNA of the CDR3 is TGTGCCAGCAGGAGGACAGACCCTGGGGCCAACGTCCTGACTTTC. This codes for CASRRTDPGANVLTF.